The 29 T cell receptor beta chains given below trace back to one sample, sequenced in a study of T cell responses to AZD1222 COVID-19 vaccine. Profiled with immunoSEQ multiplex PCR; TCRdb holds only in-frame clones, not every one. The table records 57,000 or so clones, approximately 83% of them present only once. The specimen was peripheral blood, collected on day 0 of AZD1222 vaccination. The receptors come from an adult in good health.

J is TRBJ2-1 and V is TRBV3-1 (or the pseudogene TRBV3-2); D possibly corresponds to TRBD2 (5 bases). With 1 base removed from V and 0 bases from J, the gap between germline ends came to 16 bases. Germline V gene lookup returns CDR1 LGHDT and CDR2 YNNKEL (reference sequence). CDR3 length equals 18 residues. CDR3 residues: CASSQASFSEFSYNEQFF. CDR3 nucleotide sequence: TGTGCCAGCAGCCAAGCCTCATTTAGCGAATTCTCCTACAATGAGCAGTTCTTC.

The CDR3 spells CASSLGLAGGLSSYNEQFF. CDR3 DNA: TGTGCCAGCAGCTTGGGACTAGCGGGGGGACTGAGCTCCTACAATGAGCAGTTCTTC. J is TRBJ2-1 and V is TRBV6-6; 15 nucleotides match TRBD2. The germline gives CDR1 MNHNY, CDR2 SVGAGI (reference sequence). With 6 bases clipped from V and 0 bases from J, the junction kept 9 bases outside the gene matches. The CDR3 covers 19 residues.

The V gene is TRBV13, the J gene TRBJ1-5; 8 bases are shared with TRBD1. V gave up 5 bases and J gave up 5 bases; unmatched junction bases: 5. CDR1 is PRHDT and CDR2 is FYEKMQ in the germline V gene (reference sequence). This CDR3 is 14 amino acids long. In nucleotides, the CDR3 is TGTGCCAGCAGCATCTCAGGGGGCCATCAGCCCCAGCATTTT. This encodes CASSISGGHQPQHF.

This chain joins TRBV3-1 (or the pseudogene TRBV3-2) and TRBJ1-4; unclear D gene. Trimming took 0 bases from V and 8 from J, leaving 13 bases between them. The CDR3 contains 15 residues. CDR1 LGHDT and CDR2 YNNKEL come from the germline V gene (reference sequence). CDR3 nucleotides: TGTGCCAGCAGCCAAGACGGGAGGCGGGAGGAAAAACTGTTTTTT. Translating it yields CASSQDGRREEKLFF.

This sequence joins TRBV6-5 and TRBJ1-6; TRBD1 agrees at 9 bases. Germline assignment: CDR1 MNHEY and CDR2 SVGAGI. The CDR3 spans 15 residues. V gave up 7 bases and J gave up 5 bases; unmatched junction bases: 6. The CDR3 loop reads CASNPRDRDNSPLHF. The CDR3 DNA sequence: TGTGCCAGCAACCCTCGGGACAGGGATAATTCACCCCTCCACTTT.

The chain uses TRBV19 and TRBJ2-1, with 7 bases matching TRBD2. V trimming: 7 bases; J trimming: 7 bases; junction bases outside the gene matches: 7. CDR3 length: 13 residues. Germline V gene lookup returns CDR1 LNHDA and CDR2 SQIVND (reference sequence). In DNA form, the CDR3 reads TGTGCCAGTACCCCGGGGAGGGCGAATGAGCAGTTCTTC. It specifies CASTPGRANEQFF.

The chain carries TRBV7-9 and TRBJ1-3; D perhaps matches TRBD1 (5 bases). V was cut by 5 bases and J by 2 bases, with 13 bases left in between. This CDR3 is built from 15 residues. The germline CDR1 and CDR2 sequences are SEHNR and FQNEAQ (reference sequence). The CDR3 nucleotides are TGTGCCAGCAGCGTGCCAGGGAGTACTGGAAACACCATATATTTT. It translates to CASSVPGSTGNTIYF.

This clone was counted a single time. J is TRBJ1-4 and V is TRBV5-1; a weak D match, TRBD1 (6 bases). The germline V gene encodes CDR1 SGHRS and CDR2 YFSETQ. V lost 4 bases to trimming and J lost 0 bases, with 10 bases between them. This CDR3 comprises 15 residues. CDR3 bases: TGCGCCAGCAGCGGGGACACCTCAACTAATGAAAAACTGTTTTTT. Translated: CASSGDTSTNEKLFF.

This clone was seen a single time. For the CDR3, the DNA is TGTGCCAGCAGTTGGGGGGTTACCGGGGAGCTGTTTTTT. It encodes CASSWGVTGELFF. The chain links TRBV6-6 to TRBJ2-2, with a possible D match to TRBD2 (6 bases). V shed 4 bases and J shed 5 bases, with 8 bases lying between them. CDR1 is MNHNY and CDR2 is SVGAGI in the germline V gene (reference sequence). This CDR3 is built from 13 residues.

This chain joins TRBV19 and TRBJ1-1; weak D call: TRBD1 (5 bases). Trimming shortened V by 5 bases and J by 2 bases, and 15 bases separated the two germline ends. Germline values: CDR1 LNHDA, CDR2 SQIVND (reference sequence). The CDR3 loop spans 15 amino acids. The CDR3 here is CASSSDPGANTEAFF. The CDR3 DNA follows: TGTGCCAGTAGTTCAGATCCCGGGGCAAACACTGAAGCTTTCTTT.

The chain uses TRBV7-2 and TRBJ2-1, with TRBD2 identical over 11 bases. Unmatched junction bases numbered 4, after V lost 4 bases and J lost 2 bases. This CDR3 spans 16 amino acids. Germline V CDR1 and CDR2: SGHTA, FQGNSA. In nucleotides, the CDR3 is TGTGCCAGCAGCTCTTTTAGCGGGGGGGCCTACAATGAGCAGTTCTTC. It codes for CASSSFSGGAYNEQFF.

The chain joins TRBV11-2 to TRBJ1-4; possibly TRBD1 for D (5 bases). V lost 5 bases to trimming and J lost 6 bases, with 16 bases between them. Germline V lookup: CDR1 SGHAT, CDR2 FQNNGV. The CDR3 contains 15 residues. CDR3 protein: CASSPPRGVYEKLFF. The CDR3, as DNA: TGTGCCAGCAGCCCCCCAAGGGGAGTGTATGAAAAACTGTTTTTT.

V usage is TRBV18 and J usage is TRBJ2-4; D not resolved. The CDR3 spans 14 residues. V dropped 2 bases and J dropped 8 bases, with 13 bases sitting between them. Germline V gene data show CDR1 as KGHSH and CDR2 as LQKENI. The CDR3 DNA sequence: TGTGCCAGCTCACCAGGGAATGCCTTTGACATTCAGTACTTC. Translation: CASSPGNAFDIQYF.

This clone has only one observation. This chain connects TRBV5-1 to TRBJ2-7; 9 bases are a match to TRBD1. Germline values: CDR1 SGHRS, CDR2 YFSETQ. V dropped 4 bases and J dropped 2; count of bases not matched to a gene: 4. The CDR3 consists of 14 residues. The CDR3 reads CASSGTGITYEQYF. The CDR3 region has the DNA TGCGCCAGCAGCGGGACAGGGATTACCTACGAGCAGTACTTC.

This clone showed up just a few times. CDR3: CASSPPQGPSGNTIYF. The CDR3 DNA sequence: TGTGCCAGCTCACCACCTCAGGGACCCTCTGGAAACACCATATATTTT. The chain employs TRBV18 and TRBJ1-3, with D perhaps matching TRBD1 (5 bases). The V end lost 0 bases, the J end lost 0 bases, and 9 bases lay between the germline ends. CDR1 and CDR2 from the germline V gene are KGHSH and LQKENI. The CDR3 length is 16 residues.

The CDR3: CASSLWLTKLFF. The DNA of the CDR3 is TGTGCCAGCAGTTTATGGCTGACAAAACTGTTTTTT. The rearrangement links TRBV28 to TRBJ1-4, with D uncertain. Trimming removed 0 bases from V and 10 bases from J, with 6 bases in between. Per the germline V gene, CDR1 is MDHEN and CDR2 is SYDVKM. CDR3 length equals 12 residues.

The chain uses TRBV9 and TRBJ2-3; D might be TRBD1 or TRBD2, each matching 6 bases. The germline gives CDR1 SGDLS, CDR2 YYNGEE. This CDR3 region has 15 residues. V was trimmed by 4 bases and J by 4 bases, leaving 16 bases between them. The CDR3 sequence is CASSSVGGGADTQYF. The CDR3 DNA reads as TGTGCCAGCAGCTCGGTGGGGGGCGGGGCAGATACGCAGTATTTT.

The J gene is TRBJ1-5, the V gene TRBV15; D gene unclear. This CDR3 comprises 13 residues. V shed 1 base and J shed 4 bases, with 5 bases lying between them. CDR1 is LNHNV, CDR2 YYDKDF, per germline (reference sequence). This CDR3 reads CATSRAYNQPQHF. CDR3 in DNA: TGTGCCACCAGCAGAGCCTATAATCAGCCCCAGCATTTT.

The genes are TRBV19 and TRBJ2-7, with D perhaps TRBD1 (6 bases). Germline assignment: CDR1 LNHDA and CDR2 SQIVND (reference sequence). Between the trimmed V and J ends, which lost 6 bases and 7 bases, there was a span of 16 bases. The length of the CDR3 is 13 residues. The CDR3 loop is CASSTSRGREQYF. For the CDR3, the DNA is TGTGCCAGTAGCACGTCCAGGGGAAGGGAGCAGTACTTC.

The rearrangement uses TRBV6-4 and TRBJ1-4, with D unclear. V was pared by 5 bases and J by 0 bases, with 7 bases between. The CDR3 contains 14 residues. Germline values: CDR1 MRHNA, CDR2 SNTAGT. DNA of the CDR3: TGTGCCAGCAGTCCTTCTTCAACTAATGAAAAACTGTTTTTT. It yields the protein CASSPSSTNEKLFF.

CDR3 loop: CASSETAGRGISNQPQHF. CDR3 bases: TGTGCCAGCAGTGAAACCGCAGGCCGAGGAATTAGCAATCAGCCCCAGCATTTT. The chain carries TRBV2 and TRBJ1-5; D unclear. V lost 2 bases and J 0 bases, leaving 17 bases between the germline ends. From germline, CDR1 is SNHLY and CDR2 FYNNEI. CDR3 length: 18 residues.

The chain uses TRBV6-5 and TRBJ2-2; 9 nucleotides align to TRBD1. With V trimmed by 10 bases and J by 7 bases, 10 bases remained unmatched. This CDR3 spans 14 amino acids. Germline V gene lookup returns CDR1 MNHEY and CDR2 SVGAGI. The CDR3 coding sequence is TGTGCCACCACCGGGACAGGGTGGGACGGGGAGCTGTTTTTT. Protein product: CATTGTGWDGELFF.

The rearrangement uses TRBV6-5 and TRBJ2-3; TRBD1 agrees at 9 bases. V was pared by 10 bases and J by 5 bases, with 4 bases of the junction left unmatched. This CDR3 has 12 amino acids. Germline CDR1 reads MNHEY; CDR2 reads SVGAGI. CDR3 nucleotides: TGTGCCACCGGACAGGGGATAGATACGCAGTATTTT. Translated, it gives CATGQGIDTQYF.

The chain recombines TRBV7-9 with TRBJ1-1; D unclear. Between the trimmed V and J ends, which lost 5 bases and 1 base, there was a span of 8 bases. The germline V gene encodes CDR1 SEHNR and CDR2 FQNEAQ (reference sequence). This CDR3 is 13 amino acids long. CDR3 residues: CASSPPTNTEAFF. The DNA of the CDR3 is TGTGCCAGCAGCCCCCCGACGAACACTGAAGCTTTCTTT.

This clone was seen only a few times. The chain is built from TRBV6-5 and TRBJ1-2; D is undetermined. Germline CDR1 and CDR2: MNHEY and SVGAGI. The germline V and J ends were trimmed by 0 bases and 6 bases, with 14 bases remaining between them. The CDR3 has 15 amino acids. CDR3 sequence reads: CASSYSIGRINGYTF. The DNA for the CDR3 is TGTGCCAGCAGTTACTCGATCGGGAGGATCAATGGCTACACCTTC.

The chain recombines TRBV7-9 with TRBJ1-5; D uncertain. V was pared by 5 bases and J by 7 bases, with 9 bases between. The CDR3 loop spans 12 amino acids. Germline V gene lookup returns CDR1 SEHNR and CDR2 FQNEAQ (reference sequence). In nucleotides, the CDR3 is TGTGCCAGCAGCCCAGGAGAACAGCCCCAGCATTTT. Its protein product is CASSPGEQPQHF. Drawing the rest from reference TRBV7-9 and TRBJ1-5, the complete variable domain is DTGVSQNPRHKITKRGQNVTFRCDPISEHNRLYWYRQTLGQGPEFLTYFQNEAQLEKSRLLSDRFSAERPKGSFSTLEIQRTEQGDSAMYLCASSPGEQPQHFGDGTRLSIL.

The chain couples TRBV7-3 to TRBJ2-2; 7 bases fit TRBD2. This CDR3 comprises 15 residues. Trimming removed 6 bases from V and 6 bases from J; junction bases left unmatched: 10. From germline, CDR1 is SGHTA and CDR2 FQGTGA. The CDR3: CASRLAGVQAGELFF. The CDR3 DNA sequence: TGTGCCAGCAGGTTGGCGGGGGTCCAGGCCGGGGAGCTGTTTTTT. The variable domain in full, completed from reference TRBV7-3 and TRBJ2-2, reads GAGVSQTPSNKVTEKGKYVELRCDPISGHTALYWYRQSLGQGPEFLIYFQGTGAADDSGLPNDRFFAVRPEGSVSTLKIQRTERGDSAVYLCASRLAGVQAGELFFGEGSRLTVL.

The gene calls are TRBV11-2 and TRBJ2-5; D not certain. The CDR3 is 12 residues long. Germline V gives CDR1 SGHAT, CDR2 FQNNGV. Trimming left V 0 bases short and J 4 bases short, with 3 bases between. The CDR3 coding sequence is TGTGCCAGCAGCTTAGATCTAGAGACCCAGTACTTC. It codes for CASSLDLETQYF.

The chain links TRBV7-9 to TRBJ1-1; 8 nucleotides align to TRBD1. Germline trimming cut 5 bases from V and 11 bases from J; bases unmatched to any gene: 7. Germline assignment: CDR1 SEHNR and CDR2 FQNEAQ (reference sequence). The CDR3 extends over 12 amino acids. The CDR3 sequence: CASSRDRPGAFF. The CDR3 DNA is TGTGCCAGCAGCCGGGACAGGCCTGGGGCTTTCTTT.